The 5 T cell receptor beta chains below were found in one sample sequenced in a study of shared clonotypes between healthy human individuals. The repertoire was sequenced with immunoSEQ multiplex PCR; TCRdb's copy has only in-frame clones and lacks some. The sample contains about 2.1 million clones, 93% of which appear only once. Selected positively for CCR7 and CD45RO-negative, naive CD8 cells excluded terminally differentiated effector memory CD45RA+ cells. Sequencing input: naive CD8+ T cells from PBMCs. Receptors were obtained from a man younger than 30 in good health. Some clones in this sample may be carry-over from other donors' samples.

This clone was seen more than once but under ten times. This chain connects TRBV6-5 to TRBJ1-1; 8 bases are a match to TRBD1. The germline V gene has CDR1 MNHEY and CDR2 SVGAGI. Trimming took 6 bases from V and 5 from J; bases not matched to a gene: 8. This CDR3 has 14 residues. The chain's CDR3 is CASSAAGGPTEAFF. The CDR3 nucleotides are TGTGCCAGCAGCGCCGCAGGGGGCCCGACTGAAGCTTTCTTT.

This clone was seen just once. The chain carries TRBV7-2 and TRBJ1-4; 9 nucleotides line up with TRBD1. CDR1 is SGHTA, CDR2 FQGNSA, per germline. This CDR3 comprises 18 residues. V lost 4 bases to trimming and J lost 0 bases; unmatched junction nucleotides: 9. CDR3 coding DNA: TGTGCCAGCAGCTCCCCCCGGACAGGGGATACAACTAATGAAAAACTGTTTTTT. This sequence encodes CASSSPRTGDTTNEKLFF.

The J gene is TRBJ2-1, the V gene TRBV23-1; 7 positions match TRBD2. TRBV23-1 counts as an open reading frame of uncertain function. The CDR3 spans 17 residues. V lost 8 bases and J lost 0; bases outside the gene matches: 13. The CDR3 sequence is CASGPEGGRRSYNEQFF. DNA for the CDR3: TGCGCCAGCGGGCCGGAAGGCGGGAGACGCTCCTACAATGAGCAGTTCTTC.

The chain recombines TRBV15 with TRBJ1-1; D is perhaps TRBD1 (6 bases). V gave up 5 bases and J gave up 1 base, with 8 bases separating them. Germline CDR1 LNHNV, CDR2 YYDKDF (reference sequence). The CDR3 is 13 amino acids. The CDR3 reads CATSETGNTEAFF. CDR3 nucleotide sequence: TGTGCCACCAGCGAGACAGGGAACACTGAAGCTTTCTTT.

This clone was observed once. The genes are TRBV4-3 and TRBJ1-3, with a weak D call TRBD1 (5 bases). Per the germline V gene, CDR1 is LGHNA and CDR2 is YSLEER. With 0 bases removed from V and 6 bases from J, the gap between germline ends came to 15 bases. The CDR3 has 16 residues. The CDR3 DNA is TGCGCCAGCAGCCAAGATTTAGGGGAAGAAGAAAACACCATATATTTT. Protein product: CASSQDLGEEENTIYF.